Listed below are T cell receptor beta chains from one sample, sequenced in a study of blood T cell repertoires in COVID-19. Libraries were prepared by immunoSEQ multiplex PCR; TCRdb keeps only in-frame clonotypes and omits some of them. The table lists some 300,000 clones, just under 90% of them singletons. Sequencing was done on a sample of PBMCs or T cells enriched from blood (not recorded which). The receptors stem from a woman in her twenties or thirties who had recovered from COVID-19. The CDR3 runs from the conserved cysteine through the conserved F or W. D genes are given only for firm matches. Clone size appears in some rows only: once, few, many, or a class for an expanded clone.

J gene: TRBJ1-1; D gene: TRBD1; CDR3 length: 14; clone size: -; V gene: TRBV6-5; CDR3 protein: CASSPTGWNTEAFF; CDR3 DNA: TGTGCCAGCAGTCCGACAGGGTGGAACACTGAAGCTTTCTTT
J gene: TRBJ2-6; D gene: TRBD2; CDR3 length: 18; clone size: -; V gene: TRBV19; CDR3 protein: CASKWTASGPSGANVLTF; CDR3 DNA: TGTGCCAGTAAATGGACCGCTAGCGGGCCTTCTGGGGCCAACGTCCTGACTTTC
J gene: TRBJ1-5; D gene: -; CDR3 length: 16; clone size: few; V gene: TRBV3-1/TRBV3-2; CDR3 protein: CASSQRTEYSNQPQHF; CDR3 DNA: TGTGCCAGCAGCCAGAGGACAGAATATAGCAATCAGCCCCAGCATTTT
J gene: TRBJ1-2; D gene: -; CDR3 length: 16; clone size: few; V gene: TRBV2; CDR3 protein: CASTETLTVRVYGYTF; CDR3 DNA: TGTGCCAGCACTGAGACACTGACAGTTCGGGTCTATGGCTACACCTTC
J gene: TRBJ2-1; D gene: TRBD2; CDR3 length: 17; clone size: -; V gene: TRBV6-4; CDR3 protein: CASSFVIAGGSYNEQFF; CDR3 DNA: TGTGCCAGCAGTTTTGTTATAGCGGGAGGGTCATACAATGAGCAGTTCTTC
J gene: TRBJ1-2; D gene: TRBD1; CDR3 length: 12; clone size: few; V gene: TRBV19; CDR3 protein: CASSYRGDGYTF; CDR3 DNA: TGTGCCAGTAGCTACAGGGGGGATGGCTACACCTTC
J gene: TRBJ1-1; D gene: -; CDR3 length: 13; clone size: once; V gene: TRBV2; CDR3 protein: CASKGIWNTEAFF; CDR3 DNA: TGTGCCAGCAAGGGGATCTGGAACACTGAAGCTTTCTTT
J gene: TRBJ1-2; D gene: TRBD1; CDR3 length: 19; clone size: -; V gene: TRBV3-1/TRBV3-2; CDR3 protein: CASSPSPRTGNKSNYGYTF; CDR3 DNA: TGTGCCAGCAGCCCCTCACCCAGGACAGGGAATAAATCTAACTATGGCTACACCTTC
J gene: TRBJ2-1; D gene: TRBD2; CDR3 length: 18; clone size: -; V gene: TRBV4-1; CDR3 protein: CASSQLGTSGRVYNEQFF; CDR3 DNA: TGCGCCAGCAGCCAATTAGGGACTAGCGGGAGGGTTTACAATGAGCAGTTCTTC
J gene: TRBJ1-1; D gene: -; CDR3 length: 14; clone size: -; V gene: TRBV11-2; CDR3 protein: CASSPSDSYTEAFF; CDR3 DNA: TGTGCCAGCAGCCCCTCAGACAGTTACACTGAAGCTTTCTTT
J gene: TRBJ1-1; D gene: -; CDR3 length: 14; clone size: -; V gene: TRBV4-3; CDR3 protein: CASSQRTETTEAFF; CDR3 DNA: TGCGCCAGCAGCCAACGGACAGAGACCACTGAAGCTTTCTTT
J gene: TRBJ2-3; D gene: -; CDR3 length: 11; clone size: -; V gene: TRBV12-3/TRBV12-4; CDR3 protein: CATQEVDTQYF; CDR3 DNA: TGTGCCACCCAGGAGGTGGATACGCAGTATTTT